This T cell receptor beta chain was recorded in a study of T cell repertoires in cytomegalovirus infection (dated by TCRdb to between 2017 and 2020). For context, the study as a whole: Alongside well-studied HLA-B-restricted epitopes, the peptide stimulations were aimed at recently identified HLA-C-restricted CMV epitopes, whose presentation resists viral immunomodulation. Donor HLA type was relevant to the analysis, as public TCR beta signatures indicated carriage of CMV infection together with the matching HLA type.

Trimming takes 4 bases off V and 5 bases off J; junction bases not matched to a gene: 12. The CDR3 runs 18 residues from the cysteine to the phenylalanine. Left in the record is the CDR3 DNA by itself, 54 bases read in frame from the first base. The germline V gene sets CDR1 to MDHEN and CDR2 to SYDVKM. Study-wide findings and limitations: The ex vivo response was dominated by HLA-C-restricted CMV-specific TCR beta clonotypes, and the single most frequent clonotype in two of eight donors was supplied by these HLA-C-restricted clonotypes. Carriers of CMV infection plus the relevant HLA type were discriminated by the cumulative frequency of public TCR beta family members in the study cohort and in an independent approximately 360-donor cohort.

This clonotype showed up just a few times. The antigen this receptor binds is unknown. Per-base qualities were not stored, and no clone one base away is much larger. TCRdb lists the instrument as Illumina HiSeq 1500. TCRdb trimmed public reads at Q25 via fastp, called clones via MiXCR and kept in-frame beta chains. Each CDR3 protein appears once, grouped with its most common genes and DNA. The sample profile shows roughly 990,000 distinct CDR3 sequences; 30% to 40% of them were found once. The top ten constitute about an eighth of the sample. The treatment or condition label corresponds to: in vitro stimulation with specific CMV peptide epitopes to enrich CMV-specific T cells.

The TCR was taken from a human donor in good health (CMV status not recorded). Some clones in this sample may be carry-over from other donors' samples. The chain was built from TRBV28 and TRBJ2-3; TRBD2 agrees with 13 junctional bases. The sample consisted of cultured CD8+ T cells from PBMCs, taken from culture after CMV antigen stimulation. At the DNA level, the sequence is TGTGCCAGCAGTTATACTAGCGGGGGGGACCCCTATAGAGATACGCAGTATTTT. Protein translation: CASSYTSGGDPYRDTQYF.